This entry lists 13 T cell receptor beta chains sequenced from one sample in a study of blood T cell repertoires in COVID-19. Profiling relied on immunoSEQ multiplex PCR, and the TCRdb table lists in-frame clones only, not all of them. The sample shows approximately 280,000 clones, roughly 85% of them seen only once. Sample: PBMCs or T cells enriched from blood (not recorded which). The receptors derive from a woman in her forties or fifties who had recovered from COVID-19.

The rearrangement joins TRBV7-9 to TRBJ2-5, with TRBD1 as a possible D gene (6 bases). The CDR3 spans 15 residues. V was pared by 5 bases and J by 4 bases, with 17 bases between. CDR1 SEHNR and CDR2 FQNEAQ come from the germline V gene (reference sequence). CDR3 bases: TGTGCCAGCAGCCCCGTTACAGGGTCGGGAGAGACCCAGTACTTC. It specifies CASSPVTGSGETQYF.

The chain combines TRBV18 with TRBJ1-1; D gene ambiguous. The V gene's germline CDR1 is KGHSH and CDR2 LQKENI. CDR3 length equals 13 residues. V shed 5 bases and J shed 2 bases, with 9 bases lying between them. This CDR3 is CASSGRLNTEAFF. The CDR3 nucleotides are TGTGCCAGCTCAGGGCGCTTAAACACTGAAGCTTTCTTT.

The sample holds one count of this clone. The rearrangement joins TRBV3-1 (or the pseudogene TRBV3-2) to TRBJ2-7, with D hard to call. Trimming left V 0 bases short and J 3 bases short, with 6 bases between. The CDR3 consists of 13 residues. Germline CDR1 is LGHDT and CDR2 is YNNKEL (reference sequence). The CDR3: CASSQDSIYEQYF. The CDR3 coding sequence is TGTGCCAGCAGCCAAGATAGCATCTACGAGCAGTACTTC.

The chain has TRBV6-5 and TRBJ2-6; possible D gene TRBD1, 6 bases. The ends were cut back, 7 bases at V and 1 base at J, with 11 bases in the middle. In germline, CDR1 is MNHEY, CDR2 SVGAGI. The CDR3 is made up of 15 amino acids. DNA of the CDR3: TGTGCCAGCACCGAAGGGGGTTCTGGGGCCAACGTCCTGACTTTC. Its translation is CASTEGGSGANVLTF.

J is TRBJ1-2 and V is TRBV7-2, with TRBD1 as a possible D gene (6 bases). Looked up from germline, CDR1 is SGHTA and CDR2 is FQGNSA. V was trimmed by 1 base and J by 4 bases, leaving 13 bases between them. CDR3 length equals 15 residues. CDR3 amino acids: CASSLGRGRAYGYTF. The DNA of the CDR3 is TGTGCCAGCAGCTTAGGGCGGGGGCGGGCCTATGGCTACACCTTC.

CDR3 residues: CASSMGRGGSSYEQYF. CDR3 nucleotide sequence: TGTGCCAGTAGTATGGGCAGGGGAGGGTCCTCCTACGAGCAGTACTTC. The chain recombines TRBV19 with TRBJ2-7; D might be TRBD2 (7 bases). CDR3 length: 16 amino acids. Trimming took off 3 bases at V and 0 bases at J, with 15 bases between the two ends. In germline, CDR1 is LNHDA, CDR2 SQIVND (reference sequence).

The chain joins TRBV5-1 to TRBJ1-1; a possible D gene is TRBD1 (5 bases). The CDR3 runs to 13 residues. Trimming stripped 5 bases from V and 1 base from J, with 9 bases between. CDR1 SGHRS and CDR2 YFSETQ come from the germline V gene. The CDR3 loop reads CASRTAPNTEAFF. CDR3 sequence (DNA): TGCGCCAGCAGGACAGCCCCGAACACTGAAGCTTTCTTT.

The chain is built from TRBV30 and TRBJ1-1, with a possible D match to TRBD1 (6 bases). This CDR3 contains 14 residues. The V gene's germline CDR1 is GTSNPN and CDR2 SVGIG (reference sequence). The germline V and J ends were trimmed by 3 bases and 3 bases, with 14 bases remaining between them. The CDR3 DNA reads as TGTGCCTGGAGCAGATCGGGGGGGCACACTGAAGCTTTCTTT. It codes for CAWSRSGGHTEAFF.

This clone appeared a few times. The chain links TRBV6-4 to TRBJ2-1; 11 bases align to TRBD2. The CDR3 loop spans 16 amino acids. V shed 2 bases and J 1 base; nucleotides not matched to a gene: 1. Germline CDR1 MRHNA, CDR2 SNTAGT. In DNA form, the CDR3 reads TGTGCCAGCAGTGACGGGACTAGCGGATCCTACAATGAGCAGTTCTTC. Amino acids: CASSDGTSGSYNEQFF.

The rearrangement joins TRBV7-2 to TRBJ2-7; D possibly corresponds to TRBD2 (5 bases). V was pared by 2 bases and J by 6 bases, with 14 bases between. Germline loops: CDR1 SGHTA, CDR2 FQGNSA. The CDR3 runs to 14 residues. The CDR3 DNA follows: TGTGCCAGCAGCTTAAGAACCAGCGGAGGCGAGCAGTACTTC. This encodes CASSLRTSGGEQYF.

V is TRBV28 and J is TRBJ1-5, with D maybe TRBD1 (6 bases). Germline CDR1 reads MDHEN; CDR2 reads SYDVKM. Trimming shortened V by 6 bases and J by 1 base, and 16 bases separated the two germline ends. This CDR3 spans 16 amino acids. The CDR3 nucleotides are TGTGCCAGCAGCTTGAATACAGGGACCAGCAATCAGCCCCAGCATTTT. Its translation: CASSLNTGTSNQPQHF.

The rearrangement links TRBV7-7 to TRBJ2-2; D perhaps matches TRBD1 (6 bases). Germline CDR1 SSHAT, CDR2 FNYEAQ (reference sequence). This CDR3 has 15 amino acids. Trimming left V 5 bases short and J 4 bases short, with 14 bases between. CDR3 residues: CASSTMGAGTGELFF. Here the CDR3 DNA reads TGTGCCAGCAGCACCATGGGGGCCGGCACCGGGGAGCTGTTTTTT.

The rearrangement uses TRBV19 and TRBJ2-7; tentative D call: TRBD2 (7 bases). Deletions cut 5 bases from V and 8 bases from J, with 25 bases between. Looked up from germline, CDR1 is LNHDA and CDR2 is SQIVND (reference sequence). The CDR3 length is 16 residues. DNA of the CDR3: TGTGCCAGTAGTCCTCACTGGACTAGGGGGAACGTCAAGCAGTACTTC. It translates to CASSPHWTRGNVKQYF.